This T cell receptor (beta chain) was recorded in a study of T cells in Graves' hyperthyroidism and ophthalmopathy. Study-level findings and limits: Ophthalmopathy was distinguished from stable hyperthyroidism by 13 V-J signatures.

The germline V gene has CDR1 SGHKS and CDR2 YYEKEE (reference sequence). The CDR3 length is 13 residues. Amplified TCR beta CDR3 regions came from RNA transcripts. Initially, a first-round RT-PCR of the TCR CDR3 employed the HTBI primer set. TCRdb ran MiXCR on the multiplex PCR reads and lists one entry per CDR3 protein. Among about 690,000 distinct CDR3 sequences listed, approximately 15% were seen once. With respect to this clonotype: Antigen unknown.

The sample comprised blood. The sequence came from a man aged 45 to 65 with Graves' hyperthyroidism. The chain is built from TRBV5-5 and TRBJ2-7; D is perhaps TRBD1 or TRBD2 (5 bases each). The end of the DNA is better explained by TRBJ2-1, so the J call may be wrong. CDR3 sequence (DNA): TGTGCCAGCAGCTCCACGGGACCCTACGAGCAGTTCTTC. This translates into CASSSTGPYEQFF.